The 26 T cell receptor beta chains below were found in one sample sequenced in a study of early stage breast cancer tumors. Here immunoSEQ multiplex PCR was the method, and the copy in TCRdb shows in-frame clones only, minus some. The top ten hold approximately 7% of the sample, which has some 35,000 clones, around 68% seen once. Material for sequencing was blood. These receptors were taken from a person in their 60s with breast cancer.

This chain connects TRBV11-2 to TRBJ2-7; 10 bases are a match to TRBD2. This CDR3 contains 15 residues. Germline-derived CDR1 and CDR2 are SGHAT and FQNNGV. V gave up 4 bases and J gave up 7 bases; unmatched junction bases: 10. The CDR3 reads CASSSTLAGGREQYF. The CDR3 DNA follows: TGTGCCAGCAGCTCAACTTTAGCGGGGGGAAGAGAGCAGTACTTC.

The CDR3 sequence: CASSILNRAGSNQPQHF. CDR3 bases: TGTGCCAGTAGTATCCTTAACAGGGCGGGGAGCAATCAGCCCCAGCATTTT. The chain is built from TRBV19 and TRBJ1-5, with D perhaps matching TRBD1 (6 bases). Germline loops: CDR1 LNHDA, CDR2 SQIVND (reference sequence). CDR3 size: 17 residues. V was clipped by 3 bases and J by 1 base, with 16 bases between them.

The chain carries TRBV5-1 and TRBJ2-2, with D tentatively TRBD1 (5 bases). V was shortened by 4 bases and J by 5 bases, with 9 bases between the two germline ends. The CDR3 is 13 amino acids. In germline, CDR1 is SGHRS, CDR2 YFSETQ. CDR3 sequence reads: CASSKQETGELFF. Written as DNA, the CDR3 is TGCGCCAGCAGCAAACAGGAAACCGGGGAGCTGTTTTTT. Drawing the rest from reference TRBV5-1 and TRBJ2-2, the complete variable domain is KAGVTQTPRYLIKTRGQQVTLSCSPISGHRSVSWYQQTPGQGLQFLFEYFSETQRNKGNFPGRFSGRQFSNSRSEMNVSTLELGDSALYLCASSKQETGELFFGEGSRLTVL.

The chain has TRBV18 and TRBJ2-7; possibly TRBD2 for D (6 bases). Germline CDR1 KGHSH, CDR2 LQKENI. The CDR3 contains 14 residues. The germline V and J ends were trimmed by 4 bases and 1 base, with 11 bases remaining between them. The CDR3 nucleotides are TGTGCCAGCTCACGAAACCGGGAGTCCTACGAGCAGTACTTC. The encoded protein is CASSRNRESYEQYF.

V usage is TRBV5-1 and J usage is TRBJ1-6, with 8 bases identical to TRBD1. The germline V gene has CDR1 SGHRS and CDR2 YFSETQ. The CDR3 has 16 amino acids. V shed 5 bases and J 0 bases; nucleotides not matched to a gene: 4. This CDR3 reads CASRSGTGSYNSPLHF. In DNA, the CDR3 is TGCGCCAGCAGATCCGGGACAGGCTCCTATAATTCACCCCTCCACTTT.

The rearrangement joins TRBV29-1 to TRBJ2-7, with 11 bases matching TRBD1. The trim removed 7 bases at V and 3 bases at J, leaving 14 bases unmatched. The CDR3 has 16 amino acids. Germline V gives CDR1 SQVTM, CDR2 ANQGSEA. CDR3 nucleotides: TGCAGCGCTAGGTGGGGACAGGGGGTTTCTGGCTACGAGCAGTACTTC. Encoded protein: CSARWGQGVSGYEQYF.

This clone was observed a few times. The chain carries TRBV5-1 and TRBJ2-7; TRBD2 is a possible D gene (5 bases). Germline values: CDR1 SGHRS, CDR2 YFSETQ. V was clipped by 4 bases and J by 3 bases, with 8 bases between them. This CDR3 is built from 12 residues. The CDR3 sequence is CASSRDYYEQYF. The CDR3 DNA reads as TGCGCCAGCAGCCGGGATTACTACGAGCAGTACTTC.

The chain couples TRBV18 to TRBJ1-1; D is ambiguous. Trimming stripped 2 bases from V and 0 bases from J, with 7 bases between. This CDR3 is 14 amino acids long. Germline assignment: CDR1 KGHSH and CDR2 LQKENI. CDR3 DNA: TGTGCCAGCTCACCATTAGCTTTGAACACTGAAGCTTTCTTT. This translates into CASSPLALNTEAFF.

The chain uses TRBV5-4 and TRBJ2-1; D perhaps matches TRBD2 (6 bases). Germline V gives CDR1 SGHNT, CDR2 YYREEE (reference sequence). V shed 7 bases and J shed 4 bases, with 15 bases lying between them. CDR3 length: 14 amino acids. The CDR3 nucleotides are TGTGCCAGCGCTAAAGTGGAGGGGTACAATGAGCAGTTCTTC. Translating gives CASAKVEGYNEQFF.

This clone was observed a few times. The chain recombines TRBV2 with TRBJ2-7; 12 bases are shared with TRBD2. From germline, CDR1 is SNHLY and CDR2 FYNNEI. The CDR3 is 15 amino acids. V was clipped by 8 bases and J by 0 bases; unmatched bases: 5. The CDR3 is CASHGGLAGSYEQYF. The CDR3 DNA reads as TGTGCCAGCCATGGGGGACTAGCGGGCTCCTACGAGCAGTACTTC.

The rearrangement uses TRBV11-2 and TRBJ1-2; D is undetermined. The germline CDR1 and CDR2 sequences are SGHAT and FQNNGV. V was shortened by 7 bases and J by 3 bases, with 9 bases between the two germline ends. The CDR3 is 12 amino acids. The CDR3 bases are TGTGCCAGCACCCTCGACTACTATGGCTACACCTTC. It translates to CASTLDYYGYTF.

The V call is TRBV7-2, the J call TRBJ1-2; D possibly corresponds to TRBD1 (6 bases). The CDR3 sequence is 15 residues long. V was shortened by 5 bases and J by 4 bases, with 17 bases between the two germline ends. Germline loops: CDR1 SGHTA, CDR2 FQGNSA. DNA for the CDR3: TGTGCCAGCAGCCTAGGAGCAGGGGCGCTCTATGGCTACACCTTC. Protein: CASSLGAGALYGYTF.

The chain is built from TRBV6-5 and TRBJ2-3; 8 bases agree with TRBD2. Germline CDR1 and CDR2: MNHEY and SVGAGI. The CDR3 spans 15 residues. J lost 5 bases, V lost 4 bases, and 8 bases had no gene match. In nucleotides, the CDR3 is TGTGCCAGCAGTTCCCTCGAGCGGGGGAAAGATACGCAGTATTTT. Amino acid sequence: CASSSLERGKDTQYF.

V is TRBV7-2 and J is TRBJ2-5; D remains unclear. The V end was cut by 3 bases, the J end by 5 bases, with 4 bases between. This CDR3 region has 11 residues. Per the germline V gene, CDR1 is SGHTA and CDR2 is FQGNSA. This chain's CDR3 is CASSFFETQYF. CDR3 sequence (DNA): TGTGCCAGCAGCTTCTTCGAGACCCAGTACTTC.

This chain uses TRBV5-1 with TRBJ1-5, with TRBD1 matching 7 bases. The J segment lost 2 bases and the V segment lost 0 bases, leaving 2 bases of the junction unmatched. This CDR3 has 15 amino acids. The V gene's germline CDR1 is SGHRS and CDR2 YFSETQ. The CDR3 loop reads CASSLGQGGNQPQHF. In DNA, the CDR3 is TGCGCCAGCAGCTTGGGACAGGGTGGCAATCAGCCCCAGCATTTT.

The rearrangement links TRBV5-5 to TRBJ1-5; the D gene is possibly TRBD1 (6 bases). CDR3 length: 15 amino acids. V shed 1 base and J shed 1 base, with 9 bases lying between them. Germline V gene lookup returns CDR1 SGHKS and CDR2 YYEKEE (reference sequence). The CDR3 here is CASSLWGGSNQPQHF. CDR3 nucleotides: TGTGCCAGCAGCTTGTGGGGGGGCAGCAATCAGCCCCAGCATTTT.

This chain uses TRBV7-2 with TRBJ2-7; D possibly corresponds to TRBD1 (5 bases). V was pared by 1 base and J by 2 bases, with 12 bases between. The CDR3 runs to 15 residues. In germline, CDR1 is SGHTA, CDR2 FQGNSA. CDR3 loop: CASSLDLTTAYEQYF. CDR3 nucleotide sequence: TGTGCCAGCAGCTTAGATCTGACGACAGCCTACGAGCAGTACTTC. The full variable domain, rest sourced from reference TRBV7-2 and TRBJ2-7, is GAGVSQSPSNKVTEKGKDVELRCDPISGHTALYWYRQSLGQGLEFLIYFQGNSAPDKSGLPSDRFSAERTGGSVSTLTIQRTQQEDSAVYLCASSLDLTTAYEQYFGPGTRLTVT.

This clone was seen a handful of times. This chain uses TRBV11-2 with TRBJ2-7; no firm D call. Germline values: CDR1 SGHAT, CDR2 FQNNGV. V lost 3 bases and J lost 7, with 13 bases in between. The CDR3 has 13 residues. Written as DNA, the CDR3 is TGTGCCAGCAGCTTTTACGCGGTGGGTGAGCAGTACTTC. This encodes CASSFYAVGEQYF. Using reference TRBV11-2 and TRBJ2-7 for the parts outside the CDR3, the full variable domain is EAGVAQSPRYKIIEKRQSVAFWCNPISGHATLYWYQQILGQGPKLLIQFQNNGVVDDSQLPKDRFSAERLKGVDSTLKIQPAKLEDSAVYLCASSFYAVGEQYFGPGTRLTVT.

Here the CDR3 reads CASSLEVRAPYGYTF. The DNA for the CDR3 is TGTGCCAGCAGCTTAGAGGTCAGGGCTCCCTATGGCTACACCTTC. This sequence joins TRBV7-9 and TRBJ1-2; TRBD1 is a possible D gene (5 bases). The length of the CDR3 is 15 residues. With 1 base removed from V and 4 bases from J, the gap between germline ends came to 13 bases. Germline V CDR1 and CDR2: SEHNR, FQNEAQ (reference sequence).

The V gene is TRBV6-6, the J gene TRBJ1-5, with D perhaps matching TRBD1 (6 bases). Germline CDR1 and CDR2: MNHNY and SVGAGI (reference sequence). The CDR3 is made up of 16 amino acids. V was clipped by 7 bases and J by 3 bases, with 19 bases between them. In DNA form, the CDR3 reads TGTGCCAGCACCCCGAGGGGGTTGATGGACAATCAGCCCCAGCATTTT. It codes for CASTPRGLMDNQPQHF.

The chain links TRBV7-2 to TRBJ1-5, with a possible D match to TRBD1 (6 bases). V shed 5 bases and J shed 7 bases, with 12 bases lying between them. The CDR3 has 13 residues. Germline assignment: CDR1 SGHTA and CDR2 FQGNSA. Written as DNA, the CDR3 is TGTGCCAGCAGCCCCAGGGGTGGACAGCCCCAGCATTTT. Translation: CASSPRGGQPQHF.

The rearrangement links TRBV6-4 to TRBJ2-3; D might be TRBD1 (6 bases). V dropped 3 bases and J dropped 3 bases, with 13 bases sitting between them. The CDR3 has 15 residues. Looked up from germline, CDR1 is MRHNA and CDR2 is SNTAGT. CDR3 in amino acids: CASSEEQGQTDTQYF. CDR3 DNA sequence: TGTGCCAGCAGTGAGGAACAGGGCCAGACAGATACGCAGTATTTT.

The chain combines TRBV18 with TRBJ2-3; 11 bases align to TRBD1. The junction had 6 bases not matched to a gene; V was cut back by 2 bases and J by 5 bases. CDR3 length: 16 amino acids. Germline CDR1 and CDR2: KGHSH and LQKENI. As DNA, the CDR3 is TGTGCCAGCTCACCATCGAGGACAGGGGGCATAGATACGCAGTATTTT. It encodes CASSPSRTGGIDTQYF.

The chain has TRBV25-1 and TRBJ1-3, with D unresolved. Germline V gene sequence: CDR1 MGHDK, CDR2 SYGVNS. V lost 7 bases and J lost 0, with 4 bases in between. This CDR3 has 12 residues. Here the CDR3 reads CASTSSGNTIYF. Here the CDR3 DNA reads TGTGCCAGCACCTCCTCTGGAAACACCATATATTTT.

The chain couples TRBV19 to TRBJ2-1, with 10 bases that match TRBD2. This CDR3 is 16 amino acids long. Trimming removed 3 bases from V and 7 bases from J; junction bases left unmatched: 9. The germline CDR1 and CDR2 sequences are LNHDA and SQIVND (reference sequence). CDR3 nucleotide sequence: TGTGCCAGTAGTATTATCGGGCTAGCGGGAGATAATGAGCAGTTCTTC. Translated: CASSIIGLAGDNEQFF.

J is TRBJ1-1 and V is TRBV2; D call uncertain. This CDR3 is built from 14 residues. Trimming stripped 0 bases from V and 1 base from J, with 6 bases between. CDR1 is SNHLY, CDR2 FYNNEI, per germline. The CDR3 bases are TGTGCCAGCAGTGAAGCGCTTCGGAACACTGAAGCTTTCTTT. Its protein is CASSEALRNTEAFF.